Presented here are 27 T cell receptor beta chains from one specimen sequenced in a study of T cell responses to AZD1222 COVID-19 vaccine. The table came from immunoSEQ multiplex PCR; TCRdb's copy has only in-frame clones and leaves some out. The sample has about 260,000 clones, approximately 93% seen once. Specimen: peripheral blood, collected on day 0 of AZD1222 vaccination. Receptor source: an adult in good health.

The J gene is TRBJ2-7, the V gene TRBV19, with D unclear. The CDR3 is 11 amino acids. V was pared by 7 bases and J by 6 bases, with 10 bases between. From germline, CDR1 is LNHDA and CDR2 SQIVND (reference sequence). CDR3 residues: CASNLGCEQYF. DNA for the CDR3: TGTGCCAGTAACCTTGGGTGCGAGCAGTACTTC.

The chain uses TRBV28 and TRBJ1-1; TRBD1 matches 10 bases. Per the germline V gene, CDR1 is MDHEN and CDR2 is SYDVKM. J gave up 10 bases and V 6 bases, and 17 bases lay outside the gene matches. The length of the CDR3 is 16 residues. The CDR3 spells CASSSEAQTGGIGAFF. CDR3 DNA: TGTGCCAGCAGCTCCGAGGCACAGACAGGGGGCATAGGAGCTTTCTTT.

CDR3 amino acids: CATTNGQGASPLHF. The CDR3 DNA follows: TGTGCCACCACCAACGGACAGGGGGCTTCACCCCTCCACTTT. The chain joins TRBV5-6 to TRBJ1-6, with 11 bases identical to TRBD1. Trimming at V came to 9 bases and at J to 9 bases, leaving 8 bases not matched to a gene. The CDR3 is made up of 14 amino acids. Germline values: CDR1 SGHDT, CDR2 YYEEEE.

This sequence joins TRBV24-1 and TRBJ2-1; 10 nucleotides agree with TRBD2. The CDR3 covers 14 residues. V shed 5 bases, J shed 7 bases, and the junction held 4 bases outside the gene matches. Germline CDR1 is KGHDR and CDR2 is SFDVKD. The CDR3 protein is CATSALAGVNEQFF. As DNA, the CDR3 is TGTGCCACCAGTGCCCTAGCGGGGGTGAATGAGCAGTTCTTC.

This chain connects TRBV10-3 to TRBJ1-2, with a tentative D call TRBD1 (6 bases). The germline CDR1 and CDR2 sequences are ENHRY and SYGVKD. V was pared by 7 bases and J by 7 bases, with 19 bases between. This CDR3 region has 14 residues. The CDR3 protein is CAITEFRDNGGYTF. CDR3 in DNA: TGTGCCATCACCGAATTCCGGGACAACGGTGGCTACACCTTC.

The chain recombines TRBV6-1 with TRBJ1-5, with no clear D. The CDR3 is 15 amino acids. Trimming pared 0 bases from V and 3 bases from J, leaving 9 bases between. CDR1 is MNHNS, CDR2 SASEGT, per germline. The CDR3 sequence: CASSEAQYINQPQHF. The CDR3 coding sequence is TGTGCCAGCAGTGAAGCTCAGTACATCAATCAGCCCCAGCATTTT.

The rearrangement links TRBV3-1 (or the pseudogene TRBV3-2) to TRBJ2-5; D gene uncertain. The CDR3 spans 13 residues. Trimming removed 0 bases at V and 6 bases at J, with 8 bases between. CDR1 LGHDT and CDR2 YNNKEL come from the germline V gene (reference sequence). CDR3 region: CASSQDLMQTQYF. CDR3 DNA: TGTGCCAGCAGCCAAGATTTGATGCAGACCCAGTACTTC.

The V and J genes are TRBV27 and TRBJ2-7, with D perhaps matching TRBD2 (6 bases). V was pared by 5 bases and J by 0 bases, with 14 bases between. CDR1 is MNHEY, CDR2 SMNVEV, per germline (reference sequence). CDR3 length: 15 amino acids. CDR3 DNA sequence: TGTGCCAGCAGTCAGATAGCGGAGTCCTCCTACGAGCAGTACTTC. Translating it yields CASSQIAESSYEQYF.

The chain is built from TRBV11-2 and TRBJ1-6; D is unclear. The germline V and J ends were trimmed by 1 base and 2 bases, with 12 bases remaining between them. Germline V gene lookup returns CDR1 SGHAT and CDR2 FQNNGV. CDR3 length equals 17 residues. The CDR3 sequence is CASSLASLRAYNSPLHF. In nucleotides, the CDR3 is TGTGCCAGCAGCTTAGCCTCCCTGCGGGCCTATAATTCACCCCTCCACTTT.

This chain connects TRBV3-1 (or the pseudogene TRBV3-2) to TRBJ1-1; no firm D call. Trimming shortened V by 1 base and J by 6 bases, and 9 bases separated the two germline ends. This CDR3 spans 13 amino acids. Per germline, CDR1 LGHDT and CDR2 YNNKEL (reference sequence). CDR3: CASSQGSFAEAFF. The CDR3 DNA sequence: TGTGCCAGCAGCCAAGGGAGCTTCGCTGAAGCTTTCTTT.

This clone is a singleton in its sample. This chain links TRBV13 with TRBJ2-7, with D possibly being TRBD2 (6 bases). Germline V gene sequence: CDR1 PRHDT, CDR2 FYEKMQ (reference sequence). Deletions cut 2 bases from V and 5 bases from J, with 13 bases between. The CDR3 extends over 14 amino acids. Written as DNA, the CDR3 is TGTGCCAGCAGCTTAACTAGCCACTATGACGAGCAGTACTTC. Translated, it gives CASSLTSHYDEQYF.

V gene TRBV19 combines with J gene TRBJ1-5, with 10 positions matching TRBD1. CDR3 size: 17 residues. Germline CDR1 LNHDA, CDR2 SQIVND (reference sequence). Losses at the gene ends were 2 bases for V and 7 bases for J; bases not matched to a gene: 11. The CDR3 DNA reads TGTGCCAGTAGTATATATGGGGACAGGGGAGCCGGGCAGCCCCAGCATTTT. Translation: CASSIYGDRGAGQPQHF. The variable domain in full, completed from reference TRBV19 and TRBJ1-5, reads DGGITQSPKYLFRKEGQNVTLSCEQNLNHDAMYWYRQDPGQGLRLIYYSQIVNDFQKGDIAEGYSVSREKKESFPLTVTSAQKNPTAFYLCASSIYGDRGAGQPQHFGDGTRLSIL.

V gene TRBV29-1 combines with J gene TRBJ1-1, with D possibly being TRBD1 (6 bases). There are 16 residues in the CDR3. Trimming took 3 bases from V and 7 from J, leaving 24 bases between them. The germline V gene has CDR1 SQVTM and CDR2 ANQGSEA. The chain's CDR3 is CSVESGAPGARFEAFF. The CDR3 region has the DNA TGCAGCGTTGAGAGTGGCGCGCCGGGGGCGCGGTTTGAAGCTTTCTTT.

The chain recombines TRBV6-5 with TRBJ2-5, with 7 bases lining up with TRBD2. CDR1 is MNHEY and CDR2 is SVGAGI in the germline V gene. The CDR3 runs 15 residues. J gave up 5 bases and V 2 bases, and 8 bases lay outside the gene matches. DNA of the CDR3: TGTGCCAGCAGTTACGTTGCGGGAGATCTTGAGACCCAGTACTTC. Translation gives CASSYVAGDLETQYF.

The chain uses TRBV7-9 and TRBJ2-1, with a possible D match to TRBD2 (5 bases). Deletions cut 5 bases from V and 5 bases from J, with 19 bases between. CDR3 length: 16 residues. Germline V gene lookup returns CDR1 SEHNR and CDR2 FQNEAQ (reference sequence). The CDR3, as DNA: TGTGCCAGCAGCCCACCAGAGGGTCCCAACAACAATGAGCAGTTCTTC. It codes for CASSPPEGPNNNEQFF.

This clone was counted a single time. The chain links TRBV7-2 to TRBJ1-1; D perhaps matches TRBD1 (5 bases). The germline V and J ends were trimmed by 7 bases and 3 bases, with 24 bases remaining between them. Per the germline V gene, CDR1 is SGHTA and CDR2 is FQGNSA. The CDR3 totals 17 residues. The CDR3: CASTPGPTRGGHTEAFF. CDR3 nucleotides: TGTGCCAGCACCCCGGGACCGACCCGAGGCGGTCACACTGAAGCTTTCTTT.

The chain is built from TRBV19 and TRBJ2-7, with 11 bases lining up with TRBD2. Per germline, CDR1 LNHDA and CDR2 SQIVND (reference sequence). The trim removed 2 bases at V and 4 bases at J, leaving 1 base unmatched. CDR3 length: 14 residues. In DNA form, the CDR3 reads TGTGCCAGTAGTATAACTAGCGGGGGATACGAGCAGTACTTC. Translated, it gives CASSITSGGYEQYF.

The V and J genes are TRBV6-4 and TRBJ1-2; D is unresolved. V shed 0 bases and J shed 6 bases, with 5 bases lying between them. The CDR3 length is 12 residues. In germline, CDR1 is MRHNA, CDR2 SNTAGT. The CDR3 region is CASSDSADGYTF. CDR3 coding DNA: TGTGCCAGCAGTGACTCCGCAGATGGCTACACCTTC.

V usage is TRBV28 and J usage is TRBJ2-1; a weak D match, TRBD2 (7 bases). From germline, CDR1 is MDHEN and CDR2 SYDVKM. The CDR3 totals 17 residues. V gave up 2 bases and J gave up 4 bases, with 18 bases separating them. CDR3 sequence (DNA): TGTGCCAGCAGTTTACCTCGGGGGGCCTCGGGATACAATGAGCAGTTCTTC. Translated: CASSLPRGASGYNEQFF.

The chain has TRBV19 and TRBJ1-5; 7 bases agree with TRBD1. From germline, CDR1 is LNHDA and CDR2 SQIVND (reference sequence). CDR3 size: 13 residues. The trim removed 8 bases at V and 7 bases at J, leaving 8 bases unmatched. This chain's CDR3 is CASWTGLHQPQHF. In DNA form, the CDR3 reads TGTGCCAGTTGGACAGGCCTACACCAGCCCCAGCATTTT.

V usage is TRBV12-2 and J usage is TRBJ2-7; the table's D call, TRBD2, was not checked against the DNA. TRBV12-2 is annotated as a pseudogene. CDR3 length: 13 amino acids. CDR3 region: CASRLALSYEQYF. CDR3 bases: TGTGCAAGTCGCTTAGCTTTGAGCTACGAGCAGTACTTC.

The CDR3 region has the DNA TGTGCCAGCGCTAGCGACAACACCGGGGAGCTGTTTTTT. It yields the protein CASASDNTGELFF. V and J are TRBV2 and TRBJ2-2; D perhaps matches TRBD2 (6 bases). The CDR3 extends over 13 amino acids. The V gene lost 8 bases and the J gene lost 2 bases, with 9 bases spanning the gap. CDR1 and CDR2 (germline): SNHLY, FYNNEI.

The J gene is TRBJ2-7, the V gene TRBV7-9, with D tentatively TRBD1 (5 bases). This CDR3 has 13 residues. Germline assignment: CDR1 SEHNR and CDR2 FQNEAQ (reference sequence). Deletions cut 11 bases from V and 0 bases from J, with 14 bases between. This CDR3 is CASGRQGSYEQYF. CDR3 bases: TGTGCCTCCGGTCGTCAGGGCTCCTACGAGCAGTACTTC.

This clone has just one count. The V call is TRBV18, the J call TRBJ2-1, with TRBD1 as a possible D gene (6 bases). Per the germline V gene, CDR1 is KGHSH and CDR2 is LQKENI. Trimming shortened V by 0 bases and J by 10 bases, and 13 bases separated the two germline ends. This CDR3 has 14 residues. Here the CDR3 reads CASSPPRTAVEQFF. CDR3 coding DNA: TGTGCCAGCTCACCACCAAGGACAGCAGTAGAGCAGTTCTTC.

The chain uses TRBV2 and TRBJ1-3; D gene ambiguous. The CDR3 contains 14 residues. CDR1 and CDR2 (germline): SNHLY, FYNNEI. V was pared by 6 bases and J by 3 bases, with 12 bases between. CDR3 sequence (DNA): TGTGCCAGCAGCCCCGATTGGGTTGGAAACACCATATATTTT. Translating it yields CASSPDWVGNTIYF.

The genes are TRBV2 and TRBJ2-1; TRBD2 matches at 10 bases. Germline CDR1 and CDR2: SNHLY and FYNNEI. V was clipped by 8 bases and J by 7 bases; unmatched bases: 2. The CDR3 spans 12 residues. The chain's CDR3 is CASSSGSNEQFF. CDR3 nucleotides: TGTGCCAGCTCTAGCGGGAGTAATGAGCAGTTCTTC.

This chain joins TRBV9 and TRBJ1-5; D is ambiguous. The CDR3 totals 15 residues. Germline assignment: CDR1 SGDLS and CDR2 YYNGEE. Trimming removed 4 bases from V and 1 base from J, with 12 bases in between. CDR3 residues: CASSPVGESNQPQHF. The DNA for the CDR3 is TGTGCCAGCAGCCCGGTCGGGGAGAGCAATCAGCCCCAGCATTTT.